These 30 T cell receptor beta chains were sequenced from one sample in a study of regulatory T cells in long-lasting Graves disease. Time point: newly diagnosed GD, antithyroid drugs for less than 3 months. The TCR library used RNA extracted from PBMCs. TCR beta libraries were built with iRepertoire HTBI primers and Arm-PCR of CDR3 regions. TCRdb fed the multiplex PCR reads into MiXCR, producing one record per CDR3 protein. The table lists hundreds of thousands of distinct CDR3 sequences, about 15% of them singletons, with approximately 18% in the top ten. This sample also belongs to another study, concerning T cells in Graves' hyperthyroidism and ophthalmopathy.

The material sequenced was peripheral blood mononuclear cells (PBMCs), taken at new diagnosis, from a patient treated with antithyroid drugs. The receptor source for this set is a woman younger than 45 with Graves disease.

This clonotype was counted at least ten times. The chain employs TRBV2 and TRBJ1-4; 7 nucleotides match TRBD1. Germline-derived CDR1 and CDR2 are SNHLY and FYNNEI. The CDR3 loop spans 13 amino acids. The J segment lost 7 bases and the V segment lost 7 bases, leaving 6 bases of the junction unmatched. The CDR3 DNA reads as TGTGCCAGCACGGGGCAGGGGGGTGAAAAACTGTTTTTT. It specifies CASTGQGGEKLFF.

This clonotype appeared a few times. CDR3 amino acids: CASSEKLSTSGRVEQFF. For the CDR3, the DNA is TGTGCCAGCAGTGAAAAATTATCTACTAGCGGGAGAGTGGAGCAGTTCTTC. This chain uses TRBV6-1 with TRBJ2-1; 11 bases line up with TRBD2. The germline V gene has CDR1 MNHNS and CDR2 SASEGT. The V gene end was trimmed by 2 bases and the J gene end by 10 bases; junction bases not matched to a gene: 13. This CDR3 has 17 residues.

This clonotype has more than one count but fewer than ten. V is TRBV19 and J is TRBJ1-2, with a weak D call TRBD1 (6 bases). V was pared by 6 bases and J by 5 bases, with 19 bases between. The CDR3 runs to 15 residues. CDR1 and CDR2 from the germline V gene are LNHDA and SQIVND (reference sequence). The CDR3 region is CASSLEGQPPYGYTF. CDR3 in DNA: TGTGCCAGTAGCCTGGAAGGACAGCCTCCTTATGGCTACACCTTC.

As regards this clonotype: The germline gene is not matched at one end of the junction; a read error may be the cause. In DNA, the CDR3 is TGTGCCACCAGGGATAGCGGGAGACCCTCCTACAATGAGCAGTCCTTC. Translation: CATRDSGRPSYNEQSF. This chain links TRBV24-1 with TRBJ2-1; 9 bases map to TRBD2. Germline lookup yields CDR1 KGHDR and CDR2 SFDVKD. The length of the CDR3 is 16 residues.

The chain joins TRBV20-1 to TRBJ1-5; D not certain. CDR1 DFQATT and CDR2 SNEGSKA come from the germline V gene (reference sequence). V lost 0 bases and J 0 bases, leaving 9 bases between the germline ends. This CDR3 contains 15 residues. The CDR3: CSARDGVYSNQPQHF. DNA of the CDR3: TGCAGTGCTAGAGATGGAGTCTATAGCAATCAGCCCCAGCATTTT.

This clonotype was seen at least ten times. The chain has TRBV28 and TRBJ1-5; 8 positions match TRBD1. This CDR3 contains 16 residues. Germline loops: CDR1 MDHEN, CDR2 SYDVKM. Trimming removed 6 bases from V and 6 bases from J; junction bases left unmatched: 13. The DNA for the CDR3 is TGTGCCAGCAGGCGACTCGGACAGGGCGGAGGTCAGCCCCAGCATTTT. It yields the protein CASRRLGQGGGQPQHF.

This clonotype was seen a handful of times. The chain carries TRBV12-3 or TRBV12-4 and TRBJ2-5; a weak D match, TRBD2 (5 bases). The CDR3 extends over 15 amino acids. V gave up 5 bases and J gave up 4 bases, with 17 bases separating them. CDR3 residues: CASSPDYTKRETQYF. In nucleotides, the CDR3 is TGTGCCAGCAGTCCAGACTATACGAAACGAGAGACCCAGTACTTC.

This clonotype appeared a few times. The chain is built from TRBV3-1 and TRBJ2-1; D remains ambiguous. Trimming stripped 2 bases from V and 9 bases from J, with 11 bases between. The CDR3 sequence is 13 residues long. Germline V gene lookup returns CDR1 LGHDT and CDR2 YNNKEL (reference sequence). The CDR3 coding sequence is TGTGCCAGCAGCCAATTCCTGTTAGGTGAGCAGTTCTTC. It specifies CASSQFLLGEQFF.

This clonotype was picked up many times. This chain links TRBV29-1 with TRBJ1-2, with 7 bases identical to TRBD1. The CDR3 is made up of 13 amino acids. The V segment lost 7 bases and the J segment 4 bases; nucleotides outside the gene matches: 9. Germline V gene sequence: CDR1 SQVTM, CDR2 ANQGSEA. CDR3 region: CSAAGTALYGYTF. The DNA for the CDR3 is TGCAGCGCTGCGGGGACAGCTCTCTATGGCTACACCTTC.

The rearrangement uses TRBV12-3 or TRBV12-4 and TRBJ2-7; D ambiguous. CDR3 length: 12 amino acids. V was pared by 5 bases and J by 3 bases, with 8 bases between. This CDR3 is CASSPRDYEQYF. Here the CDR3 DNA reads TGTGCCAGCAGTCCTAGGGACTACGAGCAGTACTTC.

The CDR3 coding sequence is TGCGCCAGCAGCCCCGGACTAGCGGGCCACTACGAGCAGTACTTC. Its protein product is CASSPGLAGHYEQYF. J is TRBJ2-7 and V is TRBV5-1, with 11 nucleotides matching TRBD2. The germline gives CDR1 SGHRS, CDR2 YFSETQ. The junction had 6 bases not matched to a gene; V was cut back by 4 bases and J by 3 bases. This CDR3 has 15 amino acids.

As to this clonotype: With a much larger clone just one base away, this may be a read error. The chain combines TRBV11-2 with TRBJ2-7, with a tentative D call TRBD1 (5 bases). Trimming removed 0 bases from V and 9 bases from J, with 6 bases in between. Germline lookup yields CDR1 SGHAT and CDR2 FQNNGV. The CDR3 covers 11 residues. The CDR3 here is CASSLDRVQYF. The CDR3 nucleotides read TGTGCCAGCAGCTTAGACAGGGTGCAGTACTTC. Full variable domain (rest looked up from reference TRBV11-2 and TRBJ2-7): EAGVAQSPRYKIIEKRQSVAFWCNPISGHATLYWYQQILGQGPKLLIQFQNNGVVDDSQLPKDRFSAERLKGVDSTLKIQPAKLEDSAVYLCASSLDRVQYFGPGTRLTVT.

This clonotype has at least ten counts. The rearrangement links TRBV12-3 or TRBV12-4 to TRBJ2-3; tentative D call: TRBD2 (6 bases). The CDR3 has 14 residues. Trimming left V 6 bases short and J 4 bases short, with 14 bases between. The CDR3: CASSFSGGADTQYF. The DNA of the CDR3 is TGTGCCAGCAGCTTTTCCGGAGGGGCAGATACGCAGTATTTT.

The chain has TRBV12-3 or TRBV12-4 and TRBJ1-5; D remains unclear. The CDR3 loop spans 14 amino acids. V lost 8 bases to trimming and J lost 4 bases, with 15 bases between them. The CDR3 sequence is CASSTRTQNQPQHF. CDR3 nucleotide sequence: TGTGCCAGCTCCACGCGGACCCAGAATCAGCCCCAGCATTTT.

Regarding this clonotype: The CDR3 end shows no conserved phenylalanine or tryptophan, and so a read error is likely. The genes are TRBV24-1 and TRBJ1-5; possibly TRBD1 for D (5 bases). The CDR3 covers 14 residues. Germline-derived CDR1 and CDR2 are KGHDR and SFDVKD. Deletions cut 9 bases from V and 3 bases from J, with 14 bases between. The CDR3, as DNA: TGTGCCACCCGTGGCGAGACAGACAATCAGCCCCAGCATCTT. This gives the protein CATRGETDNQPQHL.

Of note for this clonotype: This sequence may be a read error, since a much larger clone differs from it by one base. CDR3 DNA sequence: TGTGCCAGCAGTACCGCAGGGAGGACGACAGGTACGCAGTATTTT. Protein: CASSTAGRTTGTQYF. This chain uses TRBV6-1 with TRBJ2-3; D may match TRBD1 or TRBD2 (6 bases each). Germline CDR1 and CDR2: MNHNS and SASEGT. The CDR3 runs to 15 residues.

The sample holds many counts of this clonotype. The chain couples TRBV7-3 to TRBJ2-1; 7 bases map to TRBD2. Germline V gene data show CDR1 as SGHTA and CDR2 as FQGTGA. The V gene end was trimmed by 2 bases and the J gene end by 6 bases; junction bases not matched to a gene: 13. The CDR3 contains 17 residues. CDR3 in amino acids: CASSLRYQREMINEQFF. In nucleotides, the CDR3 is TGTGCCAGCAGCTTACGGTATCAGCGGGAAATGATCAATGAGCAGTTCTTC.

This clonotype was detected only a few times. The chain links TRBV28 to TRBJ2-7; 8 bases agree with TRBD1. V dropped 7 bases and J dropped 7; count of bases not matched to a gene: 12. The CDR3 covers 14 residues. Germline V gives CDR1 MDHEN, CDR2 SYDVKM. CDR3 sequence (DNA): TGTGCCAGCATCTTCTCCCAGGGGGCCAGTGAGCAGTACTTC. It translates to CASIFSQGASEQYF. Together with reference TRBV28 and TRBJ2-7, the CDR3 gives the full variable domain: DVKVTQSSRYLVKRTGEKVFLECVQDMDHENMFWYRQDPGLGLRLIYFSYDVKMKEKGDIPEGYSVSREKKERFSLILESASTNQTSMYLCASIFSQGASEQYFGPGTRLTVT.

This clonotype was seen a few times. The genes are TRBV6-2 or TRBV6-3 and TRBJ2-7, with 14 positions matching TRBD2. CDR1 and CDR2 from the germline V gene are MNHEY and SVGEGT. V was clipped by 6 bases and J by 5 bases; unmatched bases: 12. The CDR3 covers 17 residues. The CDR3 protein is CASRGVGTSGSNHEQYF. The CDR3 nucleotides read TGTGCCAGCAGGGGGGTTGGGACTAGCGGGAGTAACCACGAGCAGTACTTC.

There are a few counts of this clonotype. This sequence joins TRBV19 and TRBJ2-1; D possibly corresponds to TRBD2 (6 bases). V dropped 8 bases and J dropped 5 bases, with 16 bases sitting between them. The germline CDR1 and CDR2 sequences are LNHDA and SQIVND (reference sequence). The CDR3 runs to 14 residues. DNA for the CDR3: TGTGCCAGTGGGCGCCCTAGCGTGAACAATGAGCAGTTCTTC. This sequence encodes CASGRPSVNNEQFF. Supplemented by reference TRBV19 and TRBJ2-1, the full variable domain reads DGGITQSPKYLFRKEGQNVTLSCEQNLNHDAMYWYRQDPGQGLRLIYYSQIVNDFQKGDIAEGYSVSREKKESFPLTVTSAQKNPTAFYLCASGRPSVNNEQFFGPGTRLTVL.

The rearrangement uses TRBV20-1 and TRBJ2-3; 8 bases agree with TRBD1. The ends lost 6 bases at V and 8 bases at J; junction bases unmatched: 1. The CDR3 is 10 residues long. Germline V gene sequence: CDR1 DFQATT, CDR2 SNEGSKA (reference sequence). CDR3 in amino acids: CSADRGTQYF. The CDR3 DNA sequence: TGCAGTGCCGACAGGGGTACGCAGTATTTT.

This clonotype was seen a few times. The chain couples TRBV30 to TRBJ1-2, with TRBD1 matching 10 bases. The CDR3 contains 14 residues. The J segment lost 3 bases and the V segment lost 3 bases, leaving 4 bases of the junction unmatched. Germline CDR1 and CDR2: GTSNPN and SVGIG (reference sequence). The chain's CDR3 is CAWRATGGYYGYTF. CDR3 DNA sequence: TGTGCCTGGAGGGCGACAGGGGGCTACTATGGCTACACCTTC. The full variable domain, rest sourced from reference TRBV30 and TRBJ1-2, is SQTIHQWPATLVQPVGSPLSLECTVEGTSNPNLYWYRQAAGRGLQLLFYSVGIGQISSEVPQNLSASRPQDRQFILSSKKLLLSDSGFYLCAWRATGGYYGYTFGSGTRLTVV.

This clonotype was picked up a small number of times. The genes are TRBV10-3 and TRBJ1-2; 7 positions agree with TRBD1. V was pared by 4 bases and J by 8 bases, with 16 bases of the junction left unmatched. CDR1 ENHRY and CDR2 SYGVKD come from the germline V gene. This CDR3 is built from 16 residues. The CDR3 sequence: CAISARETGRLDGYTF. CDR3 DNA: TGTGCCATCAGTGCTAGGGAGACAGGGCGGTTAGACGGCTACACCTTC.

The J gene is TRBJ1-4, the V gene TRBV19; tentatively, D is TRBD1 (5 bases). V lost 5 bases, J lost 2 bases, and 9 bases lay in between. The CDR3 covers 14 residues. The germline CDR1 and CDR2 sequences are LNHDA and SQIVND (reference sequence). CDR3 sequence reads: CASSRQMTNEKLFF. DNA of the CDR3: TGTGCCAGTAGTCGACAGATGACTAATGAAAAACTGTTTTTT.

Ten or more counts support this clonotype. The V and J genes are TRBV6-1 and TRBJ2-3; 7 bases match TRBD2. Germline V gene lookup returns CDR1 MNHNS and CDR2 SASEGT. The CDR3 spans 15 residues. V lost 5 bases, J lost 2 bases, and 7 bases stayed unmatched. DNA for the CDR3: TGTGCCAGCAGTCACGCGGGAGCTGACACAGATACGCAGTATTTT. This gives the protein CASSHAGADTDTQYF.

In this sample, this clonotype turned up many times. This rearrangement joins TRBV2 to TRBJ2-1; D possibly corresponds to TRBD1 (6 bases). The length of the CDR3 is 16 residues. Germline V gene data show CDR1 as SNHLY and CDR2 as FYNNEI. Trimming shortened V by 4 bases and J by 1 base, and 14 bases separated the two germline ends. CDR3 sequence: CASSASTQGSYNEQFF. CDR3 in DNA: TGTGCCAGCAGTGCGTCGACCCAGGGGTCCTACAATGAGCAGTTCTTC. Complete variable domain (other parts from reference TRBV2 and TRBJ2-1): EPEVTQTPSHQVTQMGQEVILRCVPISNHLYFYWYRQILGQKVEFLVSFYNNEISEKSEIFDDQFSVERPDGSNFTLKIRSTKLEDSAMYFCASSASTQGSYNEQFFGPGTRLTVL.

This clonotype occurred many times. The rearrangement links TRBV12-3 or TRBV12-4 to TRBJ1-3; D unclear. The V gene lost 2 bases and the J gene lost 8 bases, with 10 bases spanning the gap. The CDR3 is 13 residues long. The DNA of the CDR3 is TGTGCCAGCAGTTTAAGTGGGATAGACACCATATATTTT. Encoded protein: CASSLSGIDTIYF.

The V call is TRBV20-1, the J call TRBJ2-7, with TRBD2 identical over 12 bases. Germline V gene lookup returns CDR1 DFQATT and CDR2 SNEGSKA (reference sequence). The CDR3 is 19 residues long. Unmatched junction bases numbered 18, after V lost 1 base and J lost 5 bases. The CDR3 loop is CSARGGTSGQSLPPNEQYF. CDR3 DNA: TGCAGTGCTAGAGGGGGGACTAGCGGGCAATCTCTCCCGCCCAACGAGCAGTACTTC.

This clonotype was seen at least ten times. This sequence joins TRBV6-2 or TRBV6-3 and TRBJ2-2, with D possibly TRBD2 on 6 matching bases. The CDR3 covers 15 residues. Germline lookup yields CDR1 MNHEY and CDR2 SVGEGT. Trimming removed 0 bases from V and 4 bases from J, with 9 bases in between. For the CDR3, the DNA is TGTGCCAGCAGTTACTCGACGGGGGTCACCGGGGAGCTGTTTTTT. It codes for CASSYSTGVTGELFF.

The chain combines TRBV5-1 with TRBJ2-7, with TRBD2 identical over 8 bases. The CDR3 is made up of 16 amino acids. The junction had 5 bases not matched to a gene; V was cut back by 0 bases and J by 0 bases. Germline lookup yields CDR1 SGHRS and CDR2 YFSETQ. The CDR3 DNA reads TGCGCCAGCAGCTTGGAACCGGGACTAGGCTCCTACGAGCAGTACTTC. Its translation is CASSLEPGLGSYEQYF.